The 12 T cell receptor beta chains given below trace back to one sample, sequenced in a study of shared clonotypes between healthy human individuals. Naive CD8 cells were CD45RO-negative, positively selected for CCR7, excluding terminally differentiated effector memory CD45RA+ cells. The data were produced by immunoSEQ multiplex PCR, yet TCRdb's version contains in-frame clones alone and is incomplete. The table lists around 1,900,000 clones, about 93% of them singletons. Sequencing was performed on naive CD8+ T cells from PBMCs. The receptors derive from a man aged 18 to 30 in good health. Some clones in this sample may be carry-over from other donors' samples.

The V and J genes are TRBV27 and TRBJ1-1, with D possibly being TRBD1 (5 bases). CDR1 and CDR2 from the germline V gene are MNHEY and SMNVEV (reference sequence). The V end lost 5 bases, the J end lost 4 bases, and 17 bases lay between the germline ends. The CDR3 covers 15 residues. The chain's CDR3 is CASSLERGVGTEAFF. CDR3 in DNA: TGTGCCAGCAGTCTCGAAAGGGGTGTAGGCACTGAAGCTTTCTTT.

Note on this clone: Distinct nucleotide sequences in the sample also encode this CDR3. V is TRBV7-9 and J is TRBJ2-7; a possible D gene is TRBD2 (5 bases). Trimming left V 3 bases short and J 4 bases short, with 10 bases between. CDR1 is SEHNR and CDR2 is FQNEAQ in the germline V gene (reference sequence). The CDR3 loop spans 13 amino acids. CDR3 nucleotides: TGTGCCAGCAGCTTCGGGGATCTGTACGAGCAGTACTTC. Its protein product is CASSFGDLYEQYF. Supplemented by reference TRBV7-9 and TRBJ2-7, the full variable domain reads DTGVSQNPRHKITKRGQNVTFRCDPISEHNRLYWYRQTLGQGPEFLTYFQNEAQLEKSRLLSDRFSAERPKGSFSTLEIQRTEQGDSAMYLCASSFGDLYEQYFGPGTRLTVT.

The J gene is TRBJ2-2, the V gene TRBV27, with D possibly matching TRBD1 (7 bases). Germline CDR1 and CDR2: MNHEY and SMNVEV (reference sequence). The CDR3 runs 17 residues. V was trimmed by 2 bases and J by 1 base, leaving 14 bases between them. The CDR3 nucleotides are TGTGCCAGCAGTTTAGTTTTGCAGGGGGGGAACACCGGGGAGCTGTTTTTT. Translation: CASSLVLQGGNTGELFF.

V and J are TRBV28 and TRBJ2-6; D perhaps matches TRBD2 (5 bases). The germline V gene encodes CDR1 MDHEN and CDR2 SYDVKM. V was cut by 10 bases and J by 0 bases, with 13 bases left in between. This CDR3 comprises 15 residues. CDR3 sequence: CATGIRLSGANVLTF. The CDR3 DNA follows: TGTGCCACCGGGATCCGTCTCTCTGGGGCCAACGTCCTGACTTTC. Drawing the rest from reference TRBV28 and TRBJ2-6, the complete variable domain is DVKVTQSSRYLVKRTGEKVFLECVQDMDHENMFWYRQDPGLGLRLIYFSYDVKMKEKGDIPEGYSVSREKKERFSLILESASTNQTSMYLCATGIRLSGANVLTFGAGSRLTVL.

This rearrangement joins TRBV27 to TRBJ2-2; no firm D call. Germline V gives CDR1 MNHEY, CDR2 SMNVEV (reference sequence). CDR3 length equals 16 residues. The ends were cut back, 5 bases at V and 4 bases at J, with 17 bases in the middle. The CDR3 sequence: CASSPTHVRGTGELFF. CDR3 nucleotides: TGTGCCAGCAGTCCGACCCATGTCCGAGGCACCGGGGAGCTGTTTTTT.

V and J are TRBV5-1 and TRBJ2-2, with a tentative D call TRBD2 (6 bases). V dropped 3 bases and J dropped 2 bases, with 11 bases sitting between them. The CDR3 totals 15 residues. Germline CDR1 is SGHRS and CDR2 is YFSETQ. CDR3: CASSWLGLNTGELFF. In nucleotides, the CDR3 is TGCGCCAGCAGCTGGTTGGGACTCAACACCGGGGAGCTGTTTTTT. The full variable domain, its missing parts supplied by reference TRBV5-1 and TRBJ2-2, is KAGVTQTPRYLIKTRGQQVTLSCSPISGHRSVSWYQQTPGQGLQFLFEYFSETQRNKGNFPGRFSGRQFSNSRSEMNVSTLELGDSALYLCASSWLGLNTGELFFGEGSRLTVL.

V and J are TRBV30 and TRBJ2-2, with D unresolved. Trimming removed 6 bases at V and 6 bases at J, with 14 bases between. The CDR3 contains 13 residues. Per germline, CDR1 GTSNPN and CDR2 SVGIG (reference sequence). CDR3 residues: CACPGGFAGELFF. The CDR3 bases are TGTGCCTGCCCGGGCGGCTTCGCCGGGGAGCTGTTTTTT. Combining the CDR3 with reference TRBV30 and TRBJ2-2 gives the whole variable domain SQTIHQWPATLVQPVGSPLSLECTVEGTSNPNLYWYRQAAGRGLQLLFYSVGIGQISSEVPQNLSASRPQDRQFILSSKKLLLSDSGFYLCACPGGFAGELFFGEGSRLTVL.

The rearrangement links TRBV4-3 to TRBJ2-5, with D possibly matching TRBD2 (6 bases). V was trimmed by 0 bases and J by 5 bases, leaving 13 bases between them. CDR3 length: 15 residues. The germline gives CDR1 LGHNA, CDR2 YSLEER. The CDR3 reads CASSQDAGRRETQYF. The CDR3 DNA reads TGCGCCAGCAGCCAAGACGCGGGAAGAAGGGAGACCCAGTACTTC.

V gene TRBV6-5 combines with J gene TRBJ2-2; 8 positions agree with TRBD1. V lost 6 bases, J lost 5 bases, and 8 bases stayed unmatched. The CDR3 consists of 15 residues. CDR1 MNHEY and CDR2 SVGAGI come from the germline V gene. The chain's CDR3 is CASRLEQGATGELFF. CDR3 in DNA: TGTGCCAGCAGGCTAGAGCAGGGGGCGACCGGGGAGCTGTTTTTT.

The rearrangement uses TRBV2 and TRBJ2-1, with a possible D match to TRBD2 (8 bases). The V gene's germline CDR1 is SNHLY and CDR2 FYNNEI. The CDR3 contains 15 residues. V gave up 6 bases and J gave up 8 bases, with 20 bases separating them. The CDR3 nucleotides are TGTGCCAGCAGAGGGGGCGGGACTAGGGTTGATGAGCAGTTCTTC. Its translation: CASRGGGTRVDEQFF. Full variable domain (outside the CDR3, taken from reference TRBV2 and TRBJ2-1): EPEVTQTPSHQVTQMGQEVILRCVPISNHLYFYWYRQILGQKVEFLVSFYNNEISEKSEIFDDQFSVERPDGSNFTLKIRSTKLEDSAMYFCASRGGGTRVDEQFFGPGTRLTVL.

The chain couples TRBV2 to TRBJ1-4, with no clear D. From germline, CDR1 is SNHLY and CDR2 FYNNEI. V was shortened by 3 bases and J by 8 bases, with 13 bases between the two germline ends. The CDR3 totals 14 residues. The CDR3 sequence: CASSDAGILEKLFF. The CDR3 nucleotides read TGTGCCAGCAGTGACGCTGGAATCTTAGAAAAACTGTTTTTT.

The table lists this clone with a count of one. The rearrangement links TRBV9 to TRBJ1-2; weak D call: TRBD1 (5 bases). Germline V gene lookup returns CDR1 SGDLS and CDR2 YYNGEE. This CDR3 comprises 16 residues. The germline V and J ends were trimmed by 3 bases and 4 bases, with 19 bases remaining between them. The CDR3 DNA sequence: TGTGCCAGCAGCGGAGACGCTAGGGGACTTGGCTATGGCTACACCTTC. This sequence encodes CASSGDARGLGYGYTF.